The 30 T cell receptor beta chains below all came from one sample that was sequenced in a study of blood T cell repertoires in COVID-19. Clones were sequenced by immunoSEQ multiplex PCR, and TCRdb holds only the in-frame ones, with some missing. This sample has roughly 75,000 clones, with 86% found just once. Specimen: peripheral blood. All receptors come from an elderly man in a cohort sampled during active COVID-19.

This clone has only a few counts. The rearrangement joins TRBV7-9 to TRBJ1-1; 7 bases are shared with TRBD1. The germline gives CDR1 SEHNR, CDR2 FQNEAQ (reference sequence). This CDR3 comprises 12 residues. V shed 0 bases and J 10 bases; nucleotides not matched to a gene: 2. The CDR3 DNA reads as TGTGCCAGCAGCTTAGCGCAGGGGGTAGCTTTCTTT. It encodes CASSLAQGVAFF. Full variable domain (outside the CDR3, taken from reference TRBV7-9 and TRBJ1-1): DTGVSQNPRHKITKRGQNVTFRCDPISEHNRLYWYRQTLGQGPEFLTYFQNEAQLEKSRLLSDRFSAERPKGSFSTLEIQRTEQGDSAMYLCASSLAQGVAFFGQGTRLTVV.

The chain uses TRBV7-2 and TRBJ2-7, with TRBD2 identical over 8 bases. The V gene's germline CDR1 is SGHTA and CDR2 FQGNSA. The CDR3 sequence is 14 residues long. The V and J ends lost 5 bases and 6 bases, in that order; junction bases with no gene match: 9. This CDR3 reads CASSPGLVYGEQYV. The CDR3 DNA sequence: TGTGCCAGCAGCCCGGGACTAGTCTATGGCGAGCAGTACGTC.

This clone was counted once. This chain links TRBV18 with TRBJ2-1, with 9 bases fitting TRBD2. The V gene's germline CDR1 is KGHSH and CDR2 LQKENI. J gave up 3 bases and V 4 bases, and 4 bases lay outside the gene matches. The CDR3 extends over 15 amino acids. In DNA form, the CDR3 reads TGTGCCAGCTCACTAGCGGGGGCCAACTACAATGAGCAGTTCTTC. Its translation is CASSLAGANYNEQFF.

The chain joins TRBV5-6 to TRBJ1-3; 7 bases fit TRBD1. Trimming at V came to 4 bases and at J to 0 bases, leaving 4 bases not matched to a gene. CDR3 length: 15 amino acids. Per the germline V gene, CDR1 is SGHDT and CDR2 is YYEEEE. The CDR3 nucleotides are TGTGCCAGCAGCAGCGACAGGGACTCTGGAAACACCATATATTTT. Amino acids: CASSSDRDSGNTIYF.

The rearrangement joins TRBV6-1 to TRBJ2-5; TRBD1 matches 7 bases. From germline, CDR1 is MNHNS and CDR2 SASEGT. CDR3 length: 16 amino acids. J lost 0 bases, V lost 3 bases, and 7 bases had no gene match. CDR3 in amino acids: CASSDGQGENQETQYF. In DNA, the CDR3 is TGTGCCAGCAGTGACGGGCAGGGGGAAAACCAAGAGACCCAGTACTTC.

V gene TRBV11-3 combines with J gene TRBJ2-2, with TRBD2 identical over 7 bases. Germline V gene lookup returns CDR1 SGHNT and CDR2 YENEEA. Trimming removed 5 bases from V and 5 bases from J; junction bases left unmatched: 11. The CDR3 is 16 residues long. CDR3 in DNA: TGTGCCAGCAGCCGAGGGCAGTCGGGGGGAACCGGGGAGCTGTTTTTT. Residues: CASSRGQSGGTGELFF. Filled out from reference TRBV11-3 and TRBJ2-2, the complete variable domain reads EAGVVQSPRYKIIEKKQPVAFWCNPISGHNTLYWYLQNLGQGPELLIRYENEEAVDDSQLPKDRFSAERLKGVDSTLKIQPAELGDSAVYLCASSRGQSGGTGELFFGEGSRLTVL.

The rearrangement joins TRBV24-1 to TRBJ2-4; 9 positions match TRBD1. The CDR3 length is 16 residues. V gave up 4 bases and J gave up 1 base; unmatched junction bases: 4. Germline V gene sequence: CDR1 KGHDR, CDR2 SFDVKD. CDR3 residues: CATSDSQGAAKNIQYF. Here the CDR3 DNA reads TGTGCCACCAGTGACTCACAGGGGGCGGCCAAAAACATTCAGTACTTC.

This rearrangement joins TRBV6-2 or TRBV6-3 to TRBJ1-5; D is perhaps TRBD1 (6 bases). Germline CDR1 reads MNHEY; CDR2 reads SVGEGT. Trimming pared 4 bases from V and 0 bases from J, leaving 13 bases between. This CDR3 region has 16 residues. The CDR3 DNA follows: TGTGCCAGCAGTTCGGACAGCCAGTATAGCAATCAGCCCCAGCATTTT. It codes for CASSSDSQYSNQPQHF.

This sequence joins TRBV7-6 and TRBJ1-1; D call uncertain. Trimming shortened V by 1 base and J by 1 base, and 16 bases separated the two germline ends. The CDR3 covers 17 residues. CDR1 and CDR2 (germline): SGHVS, FNYEAQ. This chain's CDR3 is CASSLEREVYANTEAFF. The CDR3 DNA reads as TGTGCCAGCAGCTTAGAACGTGAGGTGTACGCGAACACTGAAGCTTTCTTT.

V is TRBV9 and J is TRBJ1-3, with 8 bases aligning to TRBD1. The CDR3 runs 14 residues. The V gene's germline CDR1 is SGDLS and CDR2 YYNGEE. J was trimmed by 7 bases and V by 0 bases; bases with no gene match: 3. In DNA form, the CDR3 reads TGTGCCAGCAGCGTAGGGACAGGGATTAACACCATATATTTT. Its translation is CASSVGTGINTIYF.

This chain uses TRBV18 with TRBJ1-1, with D unresolved. V shed 2 bases and J shed 0 bases, with 4 bases lying between them. The CDR3 is 13 residues long. Germline V CDR1 and CDR2: KGHSH, LQKENI. The CDR3 coding sequence is TGTGCCAGCTCACCATCGGTGAACACTGAAGCTTTCTTT. As protein: CASSPSVNTEAFF.

The count of this clone is one. The chain joins TRBV7-2 to TRBJ1-1, with 8 positions matching TRBD1. The ends lost 4 bases at V and 10 bases at J; junction bases unmatched: 14. Germline V CDR1 and CDR2: SGHTA, FQGNSA. The CDR3 covers 15 residues. Written as DNA, the CDR3 is TGTGCCAGCAGCTCCACCGGACAGGGAGGCGTGAGAGCTTTCTTT. Amino acid sequence: CASSSTGQGGVRAFF.

A few counts support this clone. V usage is TRBV7-9 and J usage is TRBJ1-2; no definite D call. Trimming left V 5 bases short and J 4 bases short, with 14 bases between. Germline assignment: CDR1 SEHNR and CDR2 FQNEAQ (reference sequence). The CDR3 totals 14 residues. The CDR3 loop reads CASSLRLGGYGYTF. The CDR3 DNA reads TGTGCCAGCAGCCTCCGTCTGGGAGGCTATGGCTACACCTTC.

This chain links TRBV5-1 with TRBJ2-3; 7 bases are a match to TRBD1. The junction had 13 bases not matched to a gene; V was cut back by 4 bases and J by 5 bases. The CDR3 runs to 16 residues. The germline V gene has CDR1 SGHRS and CDR2 YFSETQ. This chain's CDR3 is CASSVPGTATQDTQYF. The DNA of the CDR3 is TGCGCCAGCAGCGTCCCCGGGACAGCGACTCAAGATACGCAGTATTTT.

The rearrangement links TRBV5-1 to TRBJ2-5; 8 positions agree with TRBD1. With 3 bases clipped from V and 4 bases from J, the junction kept 8 bases outside the gene matches. The CDR3 length is 15 residues. Germline CDR1 and CDR2: SGHRS and YFSETQ. CDR3 sequence (DNA): TGCGCCAGCAGCTCCTCCGCGACAGGGGTAGAGACCCAGTACTTC. It specifies CASSSSATGVETQYF.

The V gene is TRBV11-3, the J gene TRBJ2-2; 7 nucleotides line up with TRBD2. The CDR3 is 14 amino acids. Trimming at V came to 5 bases and at J to 6 bases, leaving 6 bases not matched to a gene. Germline V gene lookup returns CDR1 SGHNT and CDR2 YENEEA. The CDR3 DNA reads as TGTGCCAGCAGCCTGCTAGCGGCCGCCGGGGAGCTGTTTTTT. Its protein is CASSLLAAAGELFF.

The V gene is TRBV5-5, the J gene TRBJ1-4; TRBD1 matches 9 bases. V lost 3 bases, J lost 5 bases, and 2 bases stayed unmatched. Per the germline V gene, CDR1 is SGHKS and CDR2 is YYEKEE (reference sequence). This CDR3 is 14 amino acids long. The CDR3, as DNA: TGTGCCAGCAGCTGGACAGGGGAAAATGAAAAACTGTTTTTT. Its translation: CASSWTGENEKLFF. The whole variable domain, remainder taken from reference TRBV5-5 and TRBJ1-4, is DAGVTQSPTHLIKTRGQQVTLRCSPISGHKSVSWYQQVLGQGPQFIFQYYEKEERGRGNFPDRFSARQFPNYSSELNVNALLLGDSALYLCASSWTGENEKLFFGSGTQLSVL.

This chain connects TRBV3-1 (or the pseudogene TRBV3-2) to TRBJ2-4, with TRBD2 matching over 7 bases. The CDR3 extends over 18 amino acids. The junction had 11 bases not matched to a gene; V was cut back by 3 bases and J by 0 bases. CDR1 and CDR2 (germline): LGHDT, YNNKEL (reference sequence). DNA of the CDR3: TGTGCCAGCAGCCAGGACGGGGGGACCAGCCTAGCCAAAAACATTCAGTACTTC. Translating it yields CASSQDGGTSLAKNIQYF.

The chain carries TRBV19 and TRBJ1-3; perhaps TRBD1 as D (6 bases). The germline V gene encodes CDR1 LNHDA and CDR2 SQIVND (reference sequence). Between the trimmed V and J ends, which lost 3 bases and 0 bases, there was a span of 9 bases. The CDR3 consists of 15 residues. Written as DNA, the CDR3 is TGTGCCAGTAGTATCATGGGGGCCTCTGGAAACACCATATATTTT. It specifies CASSIMGASGNTIYF.

J is TRBJ2-1 and V is TRBV11-2, with 8 positions matching TRBD1. Germline values: CDR1 SGHAT, CDR2 FQNNGV. CDR3 length: 16 amino acids. Trimming cost V 2 bases and J 2 bases; bases outside gene matches: 5. The CDR3 DNA sequence: TGTGCCAGCAGCTTATATGACAGGGGTGCCTACAATGAGCAGTTCTTC. Translation: CASSLYDRGAYNEQFF. The full variable domain, completed using reference TRBV11-2 and TRBJ2-1, is EAGVAQSPRYKIIEKRQSVAFWCNPISGHATLYWYQQILGQGPKLLIQFQNNGVVDDSQLPKDRFSAERLKGVDSTLKIQPAKLEDSAVYLCASSLYDRGAYNEQFFGPGTRLTVL.

The chain employs TRBV5-4 and TRBJ2-1; 9 bases fit TRBD1. Germline V gene lookup returns CDR1 SGHNT and CDR2 YYREEE (reference sequence). V gave up 4 bases and J gave up 8 bases; unmatched junction bases: 4. The CDR3 covers 13 residues. This CDR3 is CASSLRDRDEQFF. The CDR3 DNA follows: TGTGCCAGCAGCCTCCGGGACAGGGATGAGCAGTTCTTC.

The rearrangement links TRBV2 to TRBJ2-6, with D possibly being TRBD2 (5 bases). CDR1 and CDR2 (germline): SNHLY, FYNNEI. V was pared by 2 bases and J by 1 base, with 18 bases between. The CDR3 has 19 residues. CDR3 in amino acids: CASSERAPGRESGANVLTF. The CDR3 bases are TGTGCCAGCAGTGAAAGGGCACCGGGAAGGGAGTCTGGGGCCAACGTCCTGACTTTC.

This clone came up once. The chain joins TRBV2 to TRBJ1-5; a possible D gene is TRBD1 (5 bases). CDR3 length: 16 amino acids. V lost 6 bases, J lost 0 bases, and 15 bases lay in between. Germline CDR1 is SNHLY and CDR2 is FYNNEI. CDR3 nucleotides: TGTGCCAGCAGAACCGGGGGATGGGGTAGCAATCAGCCCCAGCATTTT. This sequence encodes CASRTGGWGSNQPQHF. Complete variable domain (other parts from reference TRBV2 and TRBJ1-5): EPEVTQTPSHQVTQMGQEVILRCVPISNHLYFYWYRQILGQKVEFLVSFYNNEISEKSEIFDDQFSVERPDGSNFTLKIRSTKLEDSAMYFCASRTGGWGSNQPQHFGDGTRLSIL.

The gene calls are TRBV6-5 and TRBJ2-7; a weak D match, TRBD2 (7 bases). With 0 bases removed from V and 1 base from J, the gap between germline ends came to 10 bases. The CDR3 has 15 residues. CDR1 is MNHEY, CDR2 SVGAGI, per germline. The CDR3 reads CASSYSGGASYEQYV. DNA for the CDR3: TGTGCCAGCAGTTACTCGGGGGGGGCTTCCTACGAGCAGTACGTC.

CDR3 amino acids: CASSPGTGNEQFF. Here the CDR3 DNA reads TGTGCCAGCTCACCAGGGACAGGGAATGAGCAGTTCTTC. This rearrangement joins TRBV18 to TRBJ2-1; 9 bases align to TRBD1. V shed 2 bases, J shed 7 bases, and the junction held 0 bases outside the gene matches. Looked up from germline, CDR1 is KGHSH and CDR2 is LQKENI. CDR3 length: 13 amino acids. Full variable domain (outside the CDR3, taken from reference TRBV18 and TRBJ2-1): NAGVMQNPRHLVRRRGQEARLRCSPMKGHSHVYWYRQLPEEGLKFMVYLQKENIIDESGMPKERFSAEFPKEGPSILRIQQVVRGDSAAYFCASSPGTGNEQFFGPGTRLTVL.

This clone was seen only a few times. The chain uses TRBV3-1 (or the pseudogene TRBV3-2) and TRBJ2-7; D is perhaps TRBD1 (6 bases). The CDR3 length is 14 residues. Deletions cut 2 bases from V and 2 bases from J, with 10 bases between. CDR1 and CDR2 from the germline V gene are LGHDT and YNNKEL (reference sequence). The DNA for the CDR3 is TGTGCCAGCAGCCAACAGGGGACCGCCTACGAGCAGTACTTC. As protein: CASSQQGTAYEQYF.

This chain joins TRBV6-4 and TRBJ2-1; TRBD1 is a possible D gene (5 bases). Germline loops: CDR1 MRHNA, CDR2 SNTAGT. Trimming left V 2 bases short and J 8 bases short, with 13 bases between. The CDR3 contains 14 residues. In nucleotides, the CDR3 is TGTGCCAGCAGTGACGAACACAGGTCAGATGAGCAGTTCTTC. Its translation is CASSDEHRSDEQFF.

The chain employs TRBV19 and TRBJ1-4, with 7 positions matching TRBD1. The CDR3 has 15 amino acids. With V trimmed by 6 bases and J by 0 bases, 4 bases remained unmatched. The germline CDR1 and CDR2 sequences are LNHDA and SQIVND (reference sequence). This chain's CDR3 is CASRGQPATNEKLFF. The CDR3 DNA reads as TGTGCCAGTAGGGGACAGCCTGCAACTAATGAAAAACTGTTTTTT. Full variable domain (remainder filled in from reference TRBV19 and TRBJ1-4): DGGITQSPKYLFRKEGQNVTLSCEQNLNHDAMYWYRQDPGQGLRLIYYSQIVNDFQKGDIAEGYSVSREKKESFPLTVTSAQKNPTAFYLCASRGQPATNEKLFFGSGTQLSVL.

The rearrangement joins TRBV7-3 to TRBJ2-2, with 9 nucleotides matching TRBD1. Germline values: CDR1 SGHTA, CDR2 FQGTGA. There are 16 residues in the CDR3. V shed 2 bases and J 4 bases; nucleotides not matched to a gene: 5. The CDR3 spells CASSLPGQGGTGELFF. Here the CDR3 DNA reads TGTGCCAGCAGCTTACCGGGACAGGGTGGCACCGGGGAGCTGTTTTTT.

CDR3 in amino acids: CASRPWTSGGDTQYF. The CDR3 DNA reads TGTGCCAGCAGACCTTGGACTAGCGGCGGAGATACGCAGTATTTT. V is TRBV6-2 or TRBV6-3 and J is TRBJ2-3, with 10 bases identical to TRBD2. The CDR3 consists of 15 residues. The junction had 8 bases not matched to a gene; V was cut back by 6 bases and J by 5 bases. The germline CDR1 and CDR2 sequences are MNHEY and SVGEGT.